The 5 T cell receptor beta chains reported below all come from one sample, sequenced in a study of blood T cell repertoires in COVID-19. The table came from immunoSEQ multiplex PCR; TCRdb's copy has only in-frame clones and leaves some out. The table has approximately 210,000 clones, around 75% seen once. Sequencing was performed on peripheral blood. The receptors originated from a human donor in a cohort sampled during active COVID-19.

The rearrangement joins TRBV5-6 to TRBJ1-5; D possibly corresponds to TRBD1 (5 bases). The CDR3 sequence is 15 residues long. V shed 4 bases and J shed 0 bases, with 11 bases lying between them. Germline V CDR1 and CDR2: SGHDT, YYEEEE. The CDR3 bases are TGTGCCAGCAGCCGACGGGGGATTAGCAATCAGCCCCAGCATTTT. Amino acid sequence: CASSRRGISNQPQHF.

This chain links TRBV9 with TRBJ2-1, with 13 bases matching TRBD2. The ends lost 2 bases at V and 0 bases at J; junction bases unmatched: 8. The germline V gene encodes CDR1 SGDLS and CDR2 YYNGEE. CDR3 length: 19 residues. CDR3 loop: CASSVGLAGRRSSYNEQFF. CDR3 nucleotide sequence: TGTGCCAGCAGCGTGGGACTAGCGGGACGCCGGAGCTCCTACAATGAGCAGTTCTTC.

The chain employs TRBV6-5 and TRBJ2-7; 11 bases align to TRBD2. V lost 0 bases to trimming and J lost 6 bases; unmatched junction nucleotides: 7. Germline lookup yields CDR1 MNHEY and CDR2 SVGAGI. CDR3 length equals 16 residues. For the CDR3, the DNA is TGTGCCAGCAGTTACTCTAGCGGGAGGGCCAAGGTCGAGCAGTACTTC. Amino acid sequence: CASSYSSGRAKVEQYF.

This CDR3 is CASSFPGSLDSPLHF. Written as DNA, the CDR3 is TGTGCCAGCAGTTTTCCCGGGTCTCTTGATTCACCCCTCCACTTT. The chain couples TRBV28 to TRBJ1-6; D uncertain. Germline V CDR1 and CDR2: MDHEN, SYDVKM. V lost 3 bases and J lost 8, with 14 bases in between. The CDR3 loop spans 15 amino acids.

This clone was picked up one time. Within the sample, other DNA sequences also encode this same CDR3. The chain couples TRBV28 to TRBJ1-6; possible D gene TRBD1, 5 bases. Germline V gene data show CDR1 as MDHEN and CDR2 as SYDVKM. The V end lost 0 bases, the J end lost 7 bases, and 10 bases lay between the germline ends. The CDR3 length is 15 residues. DNA for the CDR3: TGTGCCAGCAGTTTATGGCAGGGTAGAAATTCACCCCTCCACTTT. Its translation is CASSLWQGRNSPLHF. Full variable domain (missing parts from reference TRBV28 and TRBJ1-6): DVKVTQSSRYLVKRTGEKVFLECVQDMDHENMFWYRQDPGLGLRLIYFSYDVKMKEKGDIPEGYSVSREKKERFSLILESASTNQTSMYLCASSLWQGRNSPLHFGNGTRLTVT.